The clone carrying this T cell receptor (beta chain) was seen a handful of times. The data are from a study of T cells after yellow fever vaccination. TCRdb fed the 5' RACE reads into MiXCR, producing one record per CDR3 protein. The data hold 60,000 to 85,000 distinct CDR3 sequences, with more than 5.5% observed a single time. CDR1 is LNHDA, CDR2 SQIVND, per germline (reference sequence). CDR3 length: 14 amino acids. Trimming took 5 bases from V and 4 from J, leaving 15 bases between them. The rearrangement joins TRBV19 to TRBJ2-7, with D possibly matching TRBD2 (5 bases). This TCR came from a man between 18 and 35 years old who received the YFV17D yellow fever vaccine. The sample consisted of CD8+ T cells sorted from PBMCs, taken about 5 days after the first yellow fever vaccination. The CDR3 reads CASSPGGGPYEQYF. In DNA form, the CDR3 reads TGTGCCAGTAGTCCCGGAGGAGGCCCTTACGAGCAGTACTTC.